Listed below are T cell receptor beta chains from one sample, sequenced in a study of blood T cells in healthy people across ages. Each CDR3 protein is one row after TCRdb ran MiXCR on the 5' RACE reads. Found here are around 800,000 distinct CDR3 sequences, roughly 25% of them singletons; the top ten hold roughly 3.1%. These records were also assigned to another study, of T cells of mothers and their children.

The sample comprised blood. These receptors were taken from a boy younger than 18 in good health. CDR3s include the opening cysteine and the closing phenylalanine or tryptophan. The D gene is left open where the match is weak. A clone size is listed for some rows: how often the clone was seen (once, few, many), or a class if it is expanded.

CDR3	DNA	J	D	size	V
CASKRSGTGNTIYF	TGTGCCAGCAAGCGTTCAGGAACTGGAAACACCATATATTTT	TRBJ1-3	.	few	TRBV28
CATSDPSDRLGEQYF	TGTGCCACCAGTGACCCCTCGGACAGGTTGGGCGAGCAGTACTTC	TRBJ2-7	TRBD1	.	TRBV24-1
CATSDPTNTDTQYF	TGTGCCACCAGTGATCCGACAAACACAGATACGCAGTATTTT	TRBJ2-3	.	once	TRBV24-1
CASSKTGLHYTF	TGTGCCAGCAGCAAGACGGGCTTGCACTACACCTTC	TRBJ1-2	.	.	TRBV7-9
CSGDGETGGQETQYF	TGCAGCGGTGATGGGGAGACAGGGGGCCAAGAGACCCAGTACTTC	TRBJ2-5	TRBD1	.	TRBV29-1
CASGGDSYNSPLHF	TGCGCCAGCGGGGGGGACTCCTATAATTCACCCCTCCACTTT	TRBJ1-6	.	.	TRBV10-2
CASSRGEGDTEAFF	TGCGCCAGCAGCCGAGGGGAGGGTGACACTGAAGCTTTCTTT	TRBJ1-1	.	.	TRBV5-1
CAGSLPPAQYF	TGTGCCGGCAGTCTACCCCCAGCCCAGTACTTC	TRBJ2-5	.	.	TRBV7-9
CASSLSGGDQETQYF	TGCGCCAGCAGCTTATCTGGAGGGGACCAAGAGACCCAGTACTTC	TRBJ2-5	.	.	TRBV5-1
CASSSSRRTGYYGYTF	TGTGCCAGCAGCTCCTCTAGGAGGACGGGTTATTATGGCTACACCTTC	TRBJ1-2	.	few	TRBV6-5
CSASLGQINEKLFF	TGCAGTGCTAGCCTGGGACAGATTAATGAAAAACTGTTTTTT	TRBJ1-4	TRBD1	few	TRBV20-1
CASSGVGGPEWNEQFF	TGTGCCAGCAGTGGGGTAGGCGGCCCAGAGTGGAATGAGCAGTTCTTC	TRBJ2-1	.	few	TRBV6-1
CASSLSGPPYEQYF	TGTGCCAGCAGTTTATCCGGGCCCCCCTACGAGCAGTACTTC	TRBJ2-7	.	.	TRBV28
CASSQYDQPQHF	TGTGCCAGCAGCCAATACGATCAGCCCCAGCATTTT	TRBJ1-5	.	.	TRBV7-9
CAISELEETQYF	TGTGCCATCAGTGAGCTGGAGGAGACCCAGTACTTC	TRBJ2-5	.	.	TRBV10-3
CSVAGGGLPYEQYF	TGCAGCGTTGCTGGTGGGGGGCTTCCCTACGAGCAGTACTTC	TRBJ2-7	.	.	TRBV29-1
CASRRTSGSRETQYF	TGTGCCAGCAGACGGACTAGCGGGAGTCGAGAGACCCAGTACTTC	TRBJ2-5	TRBD2	.	TRBV12-3/TRBV12-4
CASSHAWGAGGHQETQYF	TGTGCCAGCAGCCACGCTTGGGGAGCGGGGGGCCACCAAGAGACCCAGTACTTC	TRBJ2-5	TRBD2	few	TRBV3-1
CASSPELTGVEQYF	TGTGCCAGCAGCCCCGAGTTGACAGGGGTCGAGCAGTACTTC	TRBJ2-7	TRBD1	.	TRBV7-9
CASSQSHRGLTEAFF	TGCGCCAGCAGCCAGAGTCACAGGGGGCTAACTGAAGCTTTCTTT	TRBJ1-1	TRBD1	.	TRBV5-1
CAIGSGGAYEQYF	TGTGCCATCGGGTCGGGGGGGGCCTACGAGCAGTACTTC	TRBJ2-7	TRBD2	.	TRBV10-3
CAGSLWDRDYEQYF	TGCGCCGGCAGCTTGTGGGACAGGGACTACGAGCAGTACTTC	TRBJ2-7	TRBD1	.	TRBV5-1
CASSPLGNIQYF	TGTGCCAGCAGCCCCCTCGGAAACATTCAGTACTTC	TRBJ2-4	.	many	TRBV12-3/TRBV12-4
CASSSPAGGTEAFF	TGTGCCAGCAGTTCCCCAGCCGGCGGGACTGAAGCTTTCTTT	TRBJ1-1	.	.	TRBV28